This TCR beta chain was profiled in a study of control samples from healthy donors and cancer patients. Profiled with immunoSEQ multiplex PCR; TCRdb holds only in-frame clones, not every one. The sample consists of about 160,000 clones, approximately 94% of them appearing once. Trimming removed 7 bases from V and 3 bases from J; junction bases left unmatched: 5. The CDR3 loop spans 14 amino acids. Germline V gene lookup returns CDR1 MDHEN and CDR2 SYDVKM. Source material: PBMCs. The TCR was taken from a man between 60 and 75 years old with colorectal cancer. J is TRBJ2-2 and V is TRBV28; 7 bases are shared with TRBD1. Here the CDR3 reads CASTQTGHTGELFF. As DNA, the CDR3 is TGTGCCAGCACCCAGACAGGGCACACCGGGGAGCTGTTTTTT.